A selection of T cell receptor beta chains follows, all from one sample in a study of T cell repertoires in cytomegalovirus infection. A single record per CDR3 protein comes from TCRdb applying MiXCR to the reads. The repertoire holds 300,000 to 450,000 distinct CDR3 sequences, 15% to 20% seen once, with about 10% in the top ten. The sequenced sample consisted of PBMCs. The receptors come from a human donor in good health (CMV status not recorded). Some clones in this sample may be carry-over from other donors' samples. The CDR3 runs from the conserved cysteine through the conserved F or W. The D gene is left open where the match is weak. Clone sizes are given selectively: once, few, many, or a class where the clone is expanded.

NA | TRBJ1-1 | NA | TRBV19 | CASNLGSNTEAFF | TGTGCCAGTAATCTGGGGTCGAACACTGAAGCTTTCTTT
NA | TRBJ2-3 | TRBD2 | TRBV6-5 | CASRLAPSTDTQYF | TGTGCCAGCCGACTAGCACCTAGCACAGATACGCAGTATTTT
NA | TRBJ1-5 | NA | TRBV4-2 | CASSQQGSNQPQHF | TGTGCCAGCAGCCAGCAGGGGAGCAATCAGCCCCAGCATTTT
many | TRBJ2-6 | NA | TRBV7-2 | CASSKTRAGANVLTF | TGTGCCAGCAGCAAAACTAGAGCCGGGGCCAACGTCCTGACTTTC
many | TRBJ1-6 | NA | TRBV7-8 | CASSTYSGDLYGSPLHF | TGTGCCAGCAGCACCTATTCAGGGGACCTGTACGGTTCACCCCTCCACTTT
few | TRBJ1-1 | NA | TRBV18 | CASSPLVNTEAFF | TGTGCCAGCTCACCACTGGTGAACACTGAAGCTTTCTTT
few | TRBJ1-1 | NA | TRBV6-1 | CASSYESRPAFF | TGTGCCAGCAGTTACGAATCCCGGCCAGCTTTCTTT
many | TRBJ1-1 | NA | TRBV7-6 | CASSRGISGTEAFF | TGTGCCAGCAGCCGGGGGATTTCGGGGACTGAAGCTTTCTTT
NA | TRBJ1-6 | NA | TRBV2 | CASSESFLGYSPLHF | TGTGCCAGCAGTGAATCGTTCTTAGGTTATTCACCCCTCCACTTT
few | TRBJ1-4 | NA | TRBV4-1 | CASSQDPPLMDEKLFF | TGCGCCAGCAGCCAAGATCCGCCCCTGATGGATGAAAAACTGTTTTTT
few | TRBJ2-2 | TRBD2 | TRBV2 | CASAGGGRTGELFF | TGTGCCTCCGCCGGGGGGGGCCGGACCGGGGAGCTGTTTTTT
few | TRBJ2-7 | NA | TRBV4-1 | CASSQGPVAASYEQYF | TGCGCCAGCAGCCAAGGACCAGTGGCAGCCTCCTACGAGCAGTACTTC
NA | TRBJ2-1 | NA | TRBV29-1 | CSVAPESYNEQFF | TGCAGCGTCGCGCCCGAGTCCTACAATGAGCAGTTCTTC
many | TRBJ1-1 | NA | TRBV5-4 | CASSFQGRTEAFF | TGTGCCAGCAGCTTTCAGGGACGGACTGAAGCTTTCTTT
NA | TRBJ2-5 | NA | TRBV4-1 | CASSQGSGLTAGTQYF | TGCGCCAGCAGCCAAGGCTCGGGACTGACGGCAGGGACCCAGTACTTC
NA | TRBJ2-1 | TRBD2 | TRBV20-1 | CSAIQPGGRWLNEQFF | TGCAGTGCTATTCAACCGGGCGGGAGGTGGCTCAATGAGCAGTTCTTC
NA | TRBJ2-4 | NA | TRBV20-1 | CSARETQGGGAKNIQYF | TGCAGTGCTAGAGAAACACAGGGAGGGGGAGCCAAAAACATTCAGTACTTC
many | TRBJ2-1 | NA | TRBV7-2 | CATRPGGDTYNEQFF | TGTGCCACCCGTCCGGGCGGGGATACCTACAATGAGCAGTTCTTC
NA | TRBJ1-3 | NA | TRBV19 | CASSMPGLFTGNTIYF | TGTGCCAGTAGTATGCCCGGGCTCTTTACTGGAAACACCATATATTTT
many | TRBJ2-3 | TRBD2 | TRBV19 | CASHPTRLAVYTDTQYF | TGTGCCAGCCACCCCACTCGACTAGCGGTTTACACAGATACGCAGTATTTT
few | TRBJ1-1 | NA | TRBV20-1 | CSARDLDTEAFF | TGCAGTGCTAGAGATCTCGATACTGAAGCTTTCTTT
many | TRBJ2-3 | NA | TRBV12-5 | CASGLPNSDTQYF | TGTGCTAGTGGTCTCCCTAACAGTGATACGCAGTATTTT
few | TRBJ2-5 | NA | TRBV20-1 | CSARVSLGETQYF | TGCAGTGCTAGAGTTTCCCTTGGAGAGACCCAGTACTTC
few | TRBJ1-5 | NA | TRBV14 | CASSQGRPAWRPQHF | TGTGCCAGCAGCCAAGGTCGCCCTGCCTGGCGGCCCCAGCATTTT
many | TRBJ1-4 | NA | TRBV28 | CASSLKSYRAGTEKLFF | TGTGCCAGCAGTTTGAAATCCTACCGGGCAGGGACTGAAAAACTGTTTTTT
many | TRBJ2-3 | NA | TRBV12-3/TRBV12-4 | CASTRDGTDTQYF | TGTGCCAGCACCCGAGATGGCACAGATACGCAGTATTTT
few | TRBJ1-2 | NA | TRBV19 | CASSTGWKMGYGYTF | TGTGCCAGTAGTACGGGGTGGAAGATGGGCTATGGCTACACCTTC
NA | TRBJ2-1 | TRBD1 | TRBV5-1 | CASSSGQPYNEQFF | TGCGCCAGCAGTTCGGGACAGCCGTACAATGAGCAGTTCTTC
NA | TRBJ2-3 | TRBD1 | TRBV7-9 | CASSLGTGFPYF | TGTGCCAGCAGCCTCGGGACAGGGTTTCCGTATTTT
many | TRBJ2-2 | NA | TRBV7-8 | CASSLRGGPLGGGELFF | TGTGCCAGCAGCTTACGTGGGGGGCCCTTAGGGGGCGGGGAGCTGTTTTTT
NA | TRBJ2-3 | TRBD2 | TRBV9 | CASSVTGTSEDTQYF | TGTGCCAGCAGCGTAACCGGGACTAGCGAAGATACGCAGTATTTT
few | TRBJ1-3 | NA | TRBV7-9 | CASSLGRRGDTIYF | TGTGCCAGCAGCTTAGGCCGACGGGGTGACACCATATATTTT
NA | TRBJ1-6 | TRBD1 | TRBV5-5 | CASSLGTGPRSSYNSPLHF | TGTGCCAGCAGCCTAGGGACAGGGCCAAGGAGCTCCTATAATTCACCCCTCCACTTT
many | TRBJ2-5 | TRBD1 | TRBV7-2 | CASSFRTGETQYF | TGTGCCAGCAGCTTCCGGACAGGGGAGACCCAGTACTTC
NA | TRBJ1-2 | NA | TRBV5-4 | CASSRGGAQAYGYTF | TGTGCCAGCAGCCGAGGGGGGGCGCAAGCCTATGGCTACACCTTC
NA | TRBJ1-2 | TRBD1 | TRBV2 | CASSTPGTENGYTF | TGTGCCAGCAGTACCCCCGGGACAGAGAATGGCTACACCTTC
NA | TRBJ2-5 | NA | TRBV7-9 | CASSFEAETQYF | TGTGCCAGCAGCTTTGAGGCCGAGACCCAGTACTTC
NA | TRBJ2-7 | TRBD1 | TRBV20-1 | CSARWTGSYEQYF | TGCAGTGCTAGATGGACAGGCTCCTACGAGCAGTACTTC
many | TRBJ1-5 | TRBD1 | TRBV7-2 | CASSSQGGKNQPQHF | TGTGCCAGCAGCTCACAGGGGGGTAAGAATCAGCCCCAGCATTTT
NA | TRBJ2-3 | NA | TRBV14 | CASSQSLYSTDTQYF | TGTGCCAGCAGCCAATCCTTGTACAGCACAGATACGCAGTATTTT
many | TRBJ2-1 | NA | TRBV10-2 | CASTGTLNEQFF | TGCGCCAGCACCGGGACTCTCAATGAGCAGTTCTTC